The sequence of this T cell receptor beta chain was determined in a study of cytomegalovirus exposure and HLA in healthy donors (dated by TCRdb to about 2017). Context from the whole study: A later analysis indicated that the roughly 130 validation repertoires were generated on the platform also employed for the roughly 650 repertoires of the first cohort. The study aimed to test whether cataloging public T cell receptors could reveal signatures of past pathogen exposure. Besides the first cohort of about 730 subjects, a separate validation cohort made up of over 95 different subjects was used. To predict cytomegalovirus infection status, the study combined high-throughput TCR immunosequencing, statistical association of individual TCRs with disease status, and machine learning. The full study reports these points: Cytomegalovirus status was reported to be diagnosed by the classifier with high specificity and sensitivity in both the original and validation cohorts. A later analysis found that TCRs clustered in the first cohort also tended to co-occur in the approximately 120 validation repertoires, with more than 90% of cluster scores above 0. Most TCR sequences were seen in very few donors, while some public TCRs were found in many individuals. It was suggested by the authors that the approach could potentially be generalized to other disease states and immunological phenotypes. A total of about 150 TCR beta chains were listed by the study as associated with cytomegalovirus. A later analysis lacked HLA typing for the validation cohort, so it scored co-occurrence in that cohort across all 110 or so repertoires. In vitro tests confirmed that a few of the cytomegalovirus-associated TCR beta chains recognize cytomegalovirus antigens.

Preparation of the library involved the immunoSEQ multiplex PCR assay. Regarding the original processing steps: A statistical classification framework was built for diagnosing cytomegalovirus status from the catalog of TCR beta chain sequences. Not all clones reach the TCRdb copy of this immuneACCESS table, which keeps in-frame sequences only. Checked studies attribute under half of the gap to unresolved V genes and leave the rest unexplained. V and J calls and clone size are copied from that table; D and trimming were computed from the DNA. For this sample there are 110,000 or so clones; more than 70% appear just once. The ten largest account for about 5.3% of the sample. Of note for this clone: Its recognized antigen is unknown. No base qualities exist here, and no much larger clone lies one base off it.

From a lookup of the germline V gene, CDR1 and CDR2 are SGDLS and YYNGEE. Compared with germline, V lacks 3 bases and J lacks 1 base; bases without a gene match: 1. The CDR3 spans 16 residues, from the cysteine through the phenylalanine. Left in the record is the CDR3 DNA by itself, 48 bases read in frame from the first base. The donors belonged to the validation cohort of about 130 subjects, which was separate from the roughly 700-subject first cohort. The origin of this receptor is a man younger than 35 in good health and CMV-seronegative. Sequenced: PBMCs. This sequence uses TRBV9 and TRBJ2-3, and 14 junction bases match TRBD2. For the CDR3, the sequence is CASSGTSGGRTDTQYF. The bases are TGTGCCAGCAGCGGGACTAGCGGGGGGCGCACAGATACGCAGTATTTT.